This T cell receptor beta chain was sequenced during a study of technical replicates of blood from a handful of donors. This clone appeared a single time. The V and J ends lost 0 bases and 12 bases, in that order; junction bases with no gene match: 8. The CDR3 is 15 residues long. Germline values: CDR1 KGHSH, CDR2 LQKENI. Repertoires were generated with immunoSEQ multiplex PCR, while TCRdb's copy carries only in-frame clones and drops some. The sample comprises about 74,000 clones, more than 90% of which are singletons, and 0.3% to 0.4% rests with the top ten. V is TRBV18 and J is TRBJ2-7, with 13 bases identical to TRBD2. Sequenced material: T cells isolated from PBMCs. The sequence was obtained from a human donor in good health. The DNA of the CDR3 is TGTGCCAGCTCACCACCTGGACTAGCGGGAGAGGTCCGGTACTTC. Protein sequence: CASSPPGLAGEVRYF.